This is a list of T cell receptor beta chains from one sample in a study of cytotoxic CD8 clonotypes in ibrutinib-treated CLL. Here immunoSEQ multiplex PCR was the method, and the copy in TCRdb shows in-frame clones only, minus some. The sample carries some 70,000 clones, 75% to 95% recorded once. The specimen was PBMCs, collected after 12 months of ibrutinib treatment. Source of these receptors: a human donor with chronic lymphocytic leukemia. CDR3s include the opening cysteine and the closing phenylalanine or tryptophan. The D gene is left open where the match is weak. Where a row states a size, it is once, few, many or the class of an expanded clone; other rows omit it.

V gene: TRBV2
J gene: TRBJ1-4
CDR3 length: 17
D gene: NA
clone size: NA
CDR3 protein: CASSYINIGATNEKLFF
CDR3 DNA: TGTGCCAGCAGCTACATAAATATAGGGGCAACTAATGAAAAACTGTTTTTT

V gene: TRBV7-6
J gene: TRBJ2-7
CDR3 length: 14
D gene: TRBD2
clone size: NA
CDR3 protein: CASSGRGSSYEQYF
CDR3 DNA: TGTGCCAGCAGCGGGAGGGGTAGCTCCTACGAGCAGTACTTC

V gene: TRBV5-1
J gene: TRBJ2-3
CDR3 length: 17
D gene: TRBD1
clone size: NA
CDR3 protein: CASSSPPGQGLVDTQYF
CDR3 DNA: TGCGCCAGCAGCTCCCCCCCGGGACAGGGGTTAGTAGATACGCAGTATTTT

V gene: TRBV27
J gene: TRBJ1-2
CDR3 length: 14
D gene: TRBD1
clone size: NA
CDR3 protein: CASRGTAEYYGYTF
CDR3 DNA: TGTGCCAGCAGAGGGACAGCTGAGTACTATGGCTACACCTTC

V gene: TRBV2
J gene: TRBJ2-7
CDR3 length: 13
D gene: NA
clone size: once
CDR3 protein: CASSEEGILEQYF
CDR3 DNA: TGTGCCAGCAGTGAAGAGGGGATCCTCGAGCAGTACTTC

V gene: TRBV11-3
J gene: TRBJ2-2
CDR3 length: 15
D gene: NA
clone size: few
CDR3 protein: CASSPSQANTGELFF
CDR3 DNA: TGTGCCAGCAGCCCCTCCCAGGCGAACACCGGGGAGCTGTTTTTT

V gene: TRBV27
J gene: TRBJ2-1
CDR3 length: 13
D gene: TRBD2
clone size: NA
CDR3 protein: CATTRGSFSEQFF
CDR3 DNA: TGTGCCACTACACGCGGGAGTTTTAGTGAGCAGTTCTTC

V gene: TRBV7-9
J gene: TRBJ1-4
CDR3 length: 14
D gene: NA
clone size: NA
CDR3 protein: CASSRGGTNEKLFF
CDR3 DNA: TGTGCCAGCTCTAGAGGGGGGACTAATGAAAAACTGTTTTTT

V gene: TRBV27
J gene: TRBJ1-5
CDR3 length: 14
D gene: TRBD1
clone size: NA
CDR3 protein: CASSLGTDNQPQHF
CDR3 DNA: TGTGCCAGCAGTTTAGGGACAGATAATCAGCCCCAGCATTTT

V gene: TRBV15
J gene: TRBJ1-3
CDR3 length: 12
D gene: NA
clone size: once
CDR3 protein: CATSRGGNTIYF
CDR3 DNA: TGTGCCACCAGCAGAGGAGGTAACACCATATATTTT

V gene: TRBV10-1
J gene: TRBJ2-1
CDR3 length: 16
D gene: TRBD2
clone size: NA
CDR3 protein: CASSIGEREGPCEQFF
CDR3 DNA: TGCGCCAGCTCGATCGGGGAGCGGGAGGGCCCATGTGAGCAGTTCTTC

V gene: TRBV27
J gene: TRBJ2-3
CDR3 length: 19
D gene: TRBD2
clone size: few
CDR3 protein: CASKPEGATTSGRTDTQYF
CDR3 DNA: TGTGCCAGCAAACCCGAGGGGGCGACGACTAGCGGGAGAACAGATACGCAGTATTTT

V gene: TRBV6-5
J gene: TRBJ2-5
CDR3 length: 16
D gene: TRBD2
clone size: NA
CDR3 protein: CASSYPGLAGEETQYF
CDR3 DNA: TGTGCCAGCAGTTATCCGGGACTAGCGGGAGAAGAGACCCAGTACTTC

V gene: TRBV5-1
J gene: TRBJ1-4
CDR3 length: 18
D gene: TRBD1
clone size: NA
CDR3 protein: CASSSYYRGLATNEKLFF
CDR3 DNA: TGCGCCAGCAGCTCCTACTACAGGGGCCTTGCAACTAATGAAAAACTGTTTTTT

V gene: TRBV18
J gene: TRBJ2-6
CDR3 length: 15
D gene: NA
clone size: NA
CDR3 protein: CASSPNWRGANVLTF
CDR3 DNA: TGTGCCAGCTCACCGAATTGGCGTGGGGCCAACGTCCTGACTTTC

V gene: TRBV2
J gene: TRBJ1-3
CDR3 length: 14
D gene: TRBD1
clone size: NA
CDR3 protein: CASRAGGGGNTIYF
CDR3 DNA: TGTGCCAGCCGGGCAGGGGGAGGTGGAAACACCATATATTTT

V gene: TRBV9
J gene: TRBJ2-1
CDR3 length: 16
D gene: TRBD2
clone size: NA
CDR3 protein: CASSVLGGSSYNEQFF
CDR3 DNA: TGTGCCAGCAGCGTCTTGGGGGGGAGCTCCTACAATGAGCAGTTCTTC

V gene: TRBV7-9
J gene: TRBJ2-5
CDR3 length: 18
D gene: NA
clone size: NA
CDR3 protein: CASSLVFSASDTQETQYF
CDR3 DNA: TGTGCCAGCAGCTTAGTGTTTTCGGCGTCGGACACACAAGAGACCCAGTACTTC

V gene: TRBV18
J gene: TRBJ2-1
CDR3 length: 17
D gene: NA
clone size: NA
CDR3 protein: CASSPLGQQSSYNEQFF
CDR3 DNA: TGTGCCAGCTCACCCTTAGGGCAGCAGAGCTCCTACAATGAGCAGTTCTTC

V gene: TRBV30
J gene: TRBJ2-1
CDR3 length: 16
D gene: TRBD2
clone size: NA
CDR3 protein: CAWSDGGSGFINEQFF
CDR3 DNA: TGTGCCTGGAGTGACGGCGGGAGCGGTTTTATAAATGAGCAGTTCTTC

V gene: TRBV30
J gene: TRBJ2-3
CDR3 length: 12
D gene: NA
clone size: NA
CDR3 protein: CAWSGGTDTQYF
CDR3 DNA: TGTGCCTGGAGCGGCGGCACAGATACGCAGTATTTT

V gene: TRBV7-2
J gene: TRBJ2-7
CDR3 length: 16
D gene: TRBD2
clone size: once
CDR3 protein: CASSLAMASGIHEQYF
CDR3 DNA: TGTGCCAGCAGCTTAGCGATGGCTAGCGGGATCCACGAGCAGTACTTC

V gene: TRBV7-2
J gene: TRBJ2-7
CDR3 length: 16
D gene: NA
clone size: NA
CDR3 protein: CASSFPFITVSYEQYF
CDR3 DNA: TGTGCCAGCAGCTTCCCCTTTATAACAGTCTCCTACGAGCAGTACTTC

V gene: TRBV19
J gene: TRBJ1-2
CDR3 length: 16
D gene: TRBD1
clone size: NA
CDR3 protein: CASSIGDRTGGYGYTF
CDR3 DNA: TGTGCCAGTAGTATCGGAGACCGGACAGGGGGCTACGGCTACACCTTC

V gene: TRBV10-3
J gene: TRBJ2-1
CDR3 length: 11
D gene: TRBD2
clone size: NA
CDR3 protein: CATGLADEQFF
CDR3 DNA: TGTGCCACGGGACTAGCCGATGAGCAGTTCTTC

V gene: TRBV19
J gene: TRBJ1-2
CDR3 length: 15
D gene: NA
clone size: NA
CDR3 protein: CASIVKNSATYGYTF
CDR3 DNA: TGTGCCAGTATAGTGAAGAACTCAGCTACCTATGGCTACACCTTC

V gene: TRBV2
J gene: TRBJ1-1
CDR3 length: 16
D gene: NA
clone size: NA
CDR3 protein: CASSDVRGQMNTEAFF
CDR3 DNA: TGTGCCAGCAGTGACGTCCGAGGACAGATGAACACTGAAGCTTTCTTT

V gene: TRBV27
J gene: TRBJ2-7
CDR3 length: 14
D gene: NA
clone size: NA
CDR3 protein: CASSLSEISVEQYF
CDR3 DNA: TGTGCCAGCAGTTTATCGGAGATTTCGGTCGAGCAGTACTTC

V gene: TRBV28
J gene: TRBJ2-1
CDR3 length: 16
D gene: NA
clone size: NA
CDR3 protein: CASSLYPRQAHNEQFF
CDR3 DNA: TGTGCCAGCAGTTTATACCCCAGGCAAGCCCACAATGAGCAGTTCTTC

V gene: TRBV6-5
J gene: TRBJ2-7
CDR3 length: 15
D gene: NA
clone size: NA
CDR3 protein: CASTNHRVMSYEQYF
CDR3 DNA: TGTGCCAGCACAAATCACAGGGTAATGTCCTACGAGCAGTACTTC

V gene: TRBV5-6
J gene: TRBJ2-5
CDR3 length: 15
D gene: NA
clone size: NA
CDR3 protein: CASSSLGGGKETQYF
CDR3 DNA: TGTGCCAGCAGCTCGCTGGGGGGGGGCAAAGAGACCCAGTACTTC

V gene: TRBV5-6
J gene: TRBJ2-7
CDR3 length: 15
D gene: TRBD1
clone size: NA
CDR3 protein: CASSQDREIIYEQYF
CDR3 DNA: TGTGCCAGCAGTCAAGACAGGGAGATAATCTACGAGCAGTACTTC

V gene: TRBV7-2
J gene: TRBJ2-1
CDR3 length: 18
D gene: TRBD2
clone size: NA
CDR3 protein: CASSIPPGSGRASDEQFF
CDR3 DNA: TGTGCCAGCAGCATACCCCCCGGGAGCGGGAGGGCCTCTGATGAGCAGTTCTTC

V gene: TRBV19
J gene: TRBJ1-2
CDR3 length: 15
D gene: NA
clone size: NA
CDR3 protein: CASSIEQGANYGYTF
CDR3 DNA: TGTGCCAGTAGTATTGAACAGGGAGCTAACTATGGCTACACCTTC

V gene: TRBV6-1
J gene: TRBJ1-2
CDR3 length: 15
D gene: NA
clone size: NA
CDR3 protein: CASSLWEGGNYGYTF
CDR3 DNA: TGTGCCAGCAGCCTATGGGAGGGAGGTAACTATGGCTACACCTTC

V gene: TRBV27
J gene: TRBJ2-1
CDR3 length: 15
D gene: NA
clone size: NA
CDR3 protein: CASKWTIADYNEQFF
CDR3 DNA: TGTGCCAGCAAGTGGACAATAGCGGACTACAATGAGCAGTTCTTC

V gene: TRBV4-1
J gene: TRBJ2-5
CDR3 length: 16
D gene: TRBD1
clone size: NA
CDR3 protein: CASSPHDWVAGGTQYF
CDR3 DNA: TGCGCCAGCAGCCCCCATGATTGGGTAGCAGGGGGGACCCAGTACTTC

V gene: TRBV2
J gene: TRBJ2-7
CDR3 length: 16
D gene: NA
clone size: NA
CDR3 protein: CASSEALGQLTYEQYF
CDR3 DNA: TGTGCCAGCAGTGAAGCGCTCGGTCAGTTGACCTACGAGCAGTACTTC

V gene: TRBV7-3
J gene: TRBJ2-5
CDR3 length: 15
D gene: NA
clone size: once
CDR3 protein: CASSLGAGSQETQYF
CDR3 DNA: TGTGCCAGCAGCTTGGGGGCAGGGAGTCAAGAGACCCAGTACTTC

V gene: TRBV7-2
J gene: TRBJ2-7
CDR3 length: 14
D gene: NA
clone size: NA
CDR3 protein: CASSLESRFYEQYF
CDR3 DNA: TGTGCCAGCAGCTTAGAGTCGAGATTCTACGAGCAGTACTTC

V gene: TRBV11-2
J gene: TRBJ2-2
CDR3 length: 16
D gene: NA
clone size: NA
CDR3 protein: CASSFSSFIPTGELFF
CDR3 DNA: TGTGCCAGCAGCTTCTCGTCTTTTATACCCACCGGGGAGCTGTTTTTT

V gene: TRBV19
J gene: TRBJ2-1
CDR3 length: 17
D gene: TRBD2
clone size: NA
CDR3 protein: CASSIPGVSGGYNEQFF
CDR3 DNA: TGTGCCAGTAGTATTCCCGGGGTTAGCGGGGGTTACAATGAGCAGTTCTTC